This record covers a single T cell receptor beta chain. The data originate from a study of blood T cell repertoires in COVID-19. TCRdb's table, derived via immunoSEQ multiplex PCR, lists solely in-frame clones and lacks some. The data contain 150,000 to 200,000 clones, 75% to 90% of them singletons. The germline gives CDR1 MNHEY, CDR2 SVGAGI. The CDR3 contains 14 residues. Trimming took off 8 bases at V and 7 bases at J, with 17 bases between the two ends. The study drew participants aged about 18 to 89 years from about two dozen US areas. The receptor was derived from a man between 65 and 79 years old who had been exposed to COVID-19. The gene calls are TRBV6-5 and TRBJ1-4; maybe TRBD1 (6 bases). Material: PBMCs or T cells enriched from blood (not recorded which). In DNA form, the CDR3 reads TGTGCCAGCTCACAAGCGGGGGGCGGTGAAAAACTGTTTTTT. Its protein is CASSQAGGGEKLFF.